These 24 T cell receptor beta chains were sequenced from one sample in a study of T-cell memory formation after mild COVID-19. TCRdb redid the calling of the 5' RACE reads with MiXCR, one entry per CDR3 protein. The table shows about 470,000 distinct CDR3 sequences, with around a sixth occurring only once. Source material: PBMCs or a T cell subset sorted from them (not recorded which). Source of these receptors: an adult woman who had mild COVID-19 (a few samples of this study predate the infection). Cell type and time point are not known.

The rearrangement links TRBV7-9 to TRBJ2-2; unclear D gene. This CDR3 comprises 13 residues. Trimming left V 7 bases short and J 1 base short, with 7 bases between. The germline V gene has CDR1 SEHNR and CDR2 FQNEAQ (reference sequence). The CDR3 DNA is TGTGCCAGCATCAGCGTGAACACCGGGGAGCTGTTTTTT. Encoded protein: CASISVNTGELFF.

This clonotype was picked up a small number of times. The J gene is TRBJ2-3, the V gene TRBV3-1; D might be TRBD2 (5 bases). This CDR3 contains 13 residues. V dropped 7 bases and J dropped 0 bases, with 8 bases sitting between them. Germline loops: CDR1 LGHDT, CDR2 YNNKEL (reference sequence). The CDR3 reads CASKEASTDTQYF. The CDR3 DNA is TGTGCCAGCAAGGAGGCTAGCACAGATACGCAGTATTTT.

This clonotype occurred a few times. The genes are TRBV18 and TRBJ1-1; the match to TRBD1 covers 7 bases. The V gene end was trimmed by 3 bases and the J gene end by 2 bases; junction bases not matched to a gene: 9. Germline loops: CDR1 KGHSH, CDR2 LQKENI. This CDR3 spans 16 amino acids. CDR3 amino acids: CASSPRQGGLNTEAFF. For the CDR3, the DNA is TGTGCCAGCTCACCTCGTCAGGGGGGGCTTAACACTGAAGCTTTCTTT.

The chain links TRBV5-5 to TRBJ1-1; 8 nucleotides line up with TRBD1. This CDR3 has 14 residues. CDR1 and CDR2 (germline): SGHKS, YYEKEE (reference sequence). V lost 2 bases, J lost 5 bases, and 5 bases stayed unmatched. The CDR3 sequence is CASSFYGQGTEAFF. DNA for the CDR3: TGTGCCAGCAGCTTCTATGGACAGGGAACTGAAGCTTTCTTT.

The table lists this clonotype with a few counts. This chain joins TRBV18 and TRBJ2-1; TRBD1 aligns across 8 bases. V lost 0 bases, J lost 4 bases, and 8 bases stayed unmatched. Germline values: CDR1 KGHSH, CDR2 LQKENI. The CDR3 is 17 residues long. CDR3 sequence reads: CASSPPRTGIRYNEQFF. DNA of the CDR3: TGTGCCAGCTCACCACCGCGGACAGGGATTCGGTACAATGAGCAGTTCTTC.

The genes are TRBV7-8 and TRBJ2-1; TRBD2 agrees at 16 bases. Germline lookup yields CDR1 SGHVS and CDR2 FQNEAQ. The CDR3 totals 18 residues. Unmatched junction bases numbered 6, after V lost 6 bases and J lost 1 base. CDR3 in DNA: TGTGCCAGCAGGGGACTAGCGGGGGGGCCCGGTTCCTACAATGAGCAGTTCTTC. Protein sequence: CASRGLAGGPGSYNEQFF.

This clonotype has more than one count but fewer than ten. The chain joins TRBV29-1 to TRBJ2-5; TRBD1 matches at 8 bases. Losses at the gene ends were 5 bases for V and 2 bases for J; bases not matched to a gene: 10. This CDR3 is built from 15 residues. CDR1 and CDR2 from the germline V gene are SQVTM and ANQGSEA. The DNA of the CDR3 is TGCAGCGTTCCGGGACAGGAGGTTGGTCAAGAGACCCAGTACTTC. Protein product: CSVPGQEVGQETQYF.

Many counts were recorded for this clonotype. V and J are TRBV7-6 and TRBJ2-1; D might be TRBD2 (6 bases). This CDR3 is built from 18 residues. V shed 5 bases and J shed 0 bases, with 20 bases lying between them. The V gene's germline CDR1 is SGHVS and CDR2 FNYEAQ. The CDR3 region has the DNA TGTGCCAGCAGCCCCTCGCCATATGGGCGGGACTCCTACAATGAGCAGTTCTTC. Translating it yields CASSPSPYGRDSYNEQFF.

This clonotype was recorded once. The V call is TRBV30, the J call TRBJ2-7; no firm D call. CDR1 and CDR2 from the germline V gene are GTSNPN and SVGIG (reference sequence). The length of the CDR3 is 12 residues. Between the trimmed V and J ends, which lost 1 base and 4 bases, there was a span of 8 bases. As DNA, the CDR3 is TGTGCCTGGAGTGACGGGCGGTACGAGCAGTACTTC. It specifies CAWSDGRYEQYF. Full variable domain (missing parts from reference TRBV30 and TRBJ2-7): SQTIHQWPATLVQPVGSPLSLECTVEGTSNPNLYWYRQAAGRGLQLLFYSVGIGQISSEVPQNLSASRPQDRQFILSSKKLLLSDSGFYLCAWSDGRYEQYFGPGTRLTVT.

This clonotype was seen a few times. CDR3 DNA: TGTGCCAGCAGTTTTCGGGTCTCCTACGAGCAGTACTTC. Protein product: CASSFRVSYEQYF. The gene calls are TRBV12-3 or TRBV12-4 and TRBJ2-7; D remains unclear. This CDR3 has 13 amino acids. Trimming shortened V by 3 bases and J by 0 bases, and 6 bases separated the two germline ends.

This clonotype was observed a few times. The CDR3 DNA follows: TGTGCCAGCAGCCCCTATGGGGGGGCAGGGTATGAGCAGTTCTTC. Its protein product is CASSPYGGAGYEQFF. The chain recombines TRBV7-3 with TRBJ2-1; D might be TRBD2 (7 bases). CDR1 SGHTA and CDR2 FQGTGA come from the germline V gene. Trimming stripped 5 bases from V and 8 bases from J, with 19 bases between. CDR3 size: 15 residues.

This clonotype was detected only a few times. The rearrangement joins TRBV7-9 to TRBJ2-1; no definite D call. The V gene's germline CDR1 is SEHNR and CDR2 FQNEAQ (reference sequence). The CDR3 extends over 17 amino acids. The V end lost 3 bases, the J end lost 4 bases, and 19 bases lay between the germline ends. CDR3 DNA sequence: TGTGCCAGCAGCTTTAAGCCCCGTGCTAGGTGGTACAATGAGCAGTTCTTC. Its protein is CASSFKPRARWYNEQFF.

This rearrangement joins TRBV7-8 to TRBJ2-1, with D hard to call. Germline assignment: CDR1 SGHVS and CDR2 FQNEAQ. V was pared by 4 bases and J by 4 bases, with 20 bases between. The CDR3 extends over 17 amino acids. The CDR3 DNA is TGTGCCAGCAGCTACCCCCGCAGGTTTGGTCCTTACAATGAGCAGTTCTTC. Translated, it gives CASSYPRRFGPYNEQFF.

This rearrangement joins TRBV14 to TRBJ1-3; D is unresolved. The CDR3 totals 14 residues. Trimming left V 6 bases short and J 1 base short, with 10 bases between. Germline CDR1 and CDR2: SGHDN and FVKESK. The CDR3 nucleotides read TGTGCCAGCAGTCTATGGGAGTCTGGAAACACCATATATTTT. It yields the protein CASSLWESGNTIYF. The variable domain in full, completed from reference TRBV14 and TRBJ1-3, reads EAGVTQFPSHSVIEKGQTVTLRCDPISGHDNLYWYRRVMGKEIKFLLHFVKESKQDESGMPNNRFLAERTGGTYSTLKVQPAELEDSGVYFCASSLWESGNTIYFGEGSWLTVV.

The chain employs TRBV15 and TRBJ2-1; D is possibly TRBD1 or TRBD2 (6 bases each). V was cut by 1 base and J by 6 bases, with 13 bases left in between. The CDR3 sequence is 15 residues long. The germline V gene encodes CDR1 LNHNV and CDR2 YYDKDF (reference sequence). The CDR3 region has the DNA TGTGCCACCAGCAGAGGAGGGGGGCGACGCAATGAGCAGTTCTTC. It specifies CATSRGGGRRNEQFF.

This sequence joins TRBV7-6 and TRBJ2-7, with 11 bases matching TRBD2. The CDR3 contains 15 residues. The junction had 12 bases not matched to a gene; V was cut back by 5 bases and J by 9 bases. Germline loops: CDR1 SGHVS, CDR2 FNYEAQ. CDR3 DNA sequence: TGTGCCAGCAGCATGACTAGCGGGGCTCTACGAGGGCAGTACTTC. Its protein product is CASSMTSGALRGQYF. Filled out from reference TRBV7-6 and TRBJ2-7, the complete variable domain reads GAGVSQSPRYKVTKRGQDVALRCDPISGHVSLYWYRQALGQGPEFLTYFNYEAQQDKSGLPNDRFSAERPEGSISTLTIQRTEQRDSAMYRCASSMTSGALRGQYFGPGTRLTVT.

This clonotype was seen only a few times. The chain employs TRBV5-1 and TRBJ1-4; no clear D gene. The germline V and J ends were trimmed by 1 base and 0 bases, with 7 bases remaining between them. This CDR3 has 15 residues. Germline CDR1 reads SGHRS; CDR2 reads YFSETQ. CDR3 nucleotides: TGCGCCAGCAGCTTGTCAACTGCAACTAATGAAAAACTGTTTTTT. Translated, it gives CASSLSTATNEKLFF.

The chain employs TRBV19 and TRBJ2-5, with D possibly TRBD2 on 5 matching bases. The CDR3 spans 17 residues. Germline CDR1 LNHDA, CDR2 SQIVND (reference sequence). The V end was cut by 2 bases, the J end by 3 bases, with 19 bases between. The chain's CDR3 is CASSIIVGEREEETQYF. CDR3 DNA sequence: TGTGCCAGTAGTATAATTGTCGGGGAAAGAGAGGAAGAGACCCAGTACTTC.

This chain joins TRBV2 and TRBJ2-3, with TRBD2 identical over 13 bases. CDR1 is SNHLY and CDR2 is FYNNEI in the germline V gene. With 6 bases clipped from V and 5 bases from J, the junction kept 11 bases outside the gene matches. The CDR3 consists of 17 residues. CDR3 in DNA: TGTGCCAGCAGGGAATTAGGACTAGCGGGAGCTGTAGATACGCAGTATTTT. Translation: CASRELGLAGAVDTQYF.

This clonotype occurred many times. The rearrangement uses TRBV7-8 and TRBJ2-1; no clear D gene. CDR3 length: 15 residues. Trimming removed 2 bases from V and 1 base from J, with 9 bases in between. Germline V CDR1 and CDR2: SGHVS, FQNEAQ. The CDR3 here is CASSLFQLSYNEQFF. CDR3 nucleotides: TGTGCCAGCAGCTTATTCCAGCTTTCCTACAATGAGCAGTTCTTC.

The gene calls are TRBV5-1 and TRBJ1-1; 9 bases are a match to TRBD1. CDR3 length: 14 amino acids. Germline V CDR1 and CDR2: SGHRS, YFSETQ. The V and J ends lost 5 bases and 6 bases, in that order; junction bases with no gene match: 8. CDR3 region: CASRLGQGPAEAFF. DNA for the CDR3: TGCGCCAGCAGGCTAGGACAGGGGCCCGCTGAAGCTTTCTTT.

This chain uses TRBV9 with TRBJ1-1; D unresolved. Trimming removed 3 bases from V and 6 bases from J, with 15 bases in between. CDR1 is SGDLS and CDR2 is YYNGEE in the germline V gene. This CDR3 has 14 residues. CDR3: CASSEPTDVPEAFF. For the CDR3, the DNA is TGTGCCAGCAGCGAACCGACGGACGTACCTGAAGCTTTCTTT.

The rearrangement joins TRBV28 to TRBJ2-7; TRBD1 matches 9 bases. The CDR3 runs to 17 residues. Trimming took 4 bases from V and 3 from J; bases not matched to a gene: 13. Germline CDR1 and CDR2: MDHEN and SYDVKM. CDR3 nucleotide sequence: TGTGCCAGCAGTTCGTTTCAGAGGGGGACAGGGTTCTACGAGCAGTACTTC. Its protein is CASSSFQRGTGFYEQYF.

The chain carries TRBV4-1 and TRBJ1-2, with 9 bases aligning to TRBD1. The CDR3 extends over 16 amino acids. J was trimmed by 3 bases and V by 1 base; bases with no gene match: 6. CDR1 is MGHRA, CDR2 YSYEKL, per germline. DNA for the CDR3: TGCGCCAGCAGCCAAGGCCTAGGGACAGGGTACTATGGCTACACCTTC. Translation gives CASSQGLGTGYYGYTF.